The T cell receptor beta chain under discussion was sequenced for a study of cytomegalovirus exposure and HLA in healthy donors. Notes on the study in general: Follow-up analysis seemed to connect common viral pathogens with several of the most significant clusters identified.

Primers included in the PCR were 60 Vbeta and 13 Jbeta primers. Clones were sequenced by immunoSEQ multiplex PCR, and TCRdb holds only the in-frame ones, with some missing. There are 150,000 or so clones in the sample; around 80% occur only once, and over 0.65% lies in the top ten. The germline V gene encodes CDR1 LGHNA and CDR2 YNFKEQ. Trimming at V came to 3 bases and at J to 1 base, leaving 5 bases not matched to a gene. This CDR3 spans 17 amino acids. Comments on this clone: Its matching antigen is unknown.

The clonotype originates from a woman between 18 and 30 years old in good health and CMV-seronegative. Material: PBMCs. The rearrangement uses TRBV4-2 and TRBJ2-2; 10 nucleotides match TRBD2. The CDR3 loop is CASSQGGLARNTGELFF. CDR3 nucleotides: TGTGCCAGCAGCCAGGGGGGACTAGCGAGGAACACCGGGGAGCTGTTTTTT.